The 21 T cell receptor beta chains below come from one sample, sequenced in a study of cytomegalovirus exposure and HLA in healthy donors. A multiplex PCR was run with 60 Vbeta primers and 13 Jbeta primers. Here immunoSEQ multiplex PCR was the method, and the copy in TCRdb shows in-frame clones only, minus some. The table shows 130,000 to 150,000 clones, with around 79% occurring only once. The sample comprised PBMCs. Source of these receptors: a woman under 40 in good health and CMV-seronegative.

The genes are TRBV14 and TRBJ2-7; 8 bases agree with TRBD1. The CDR3 runs to 14 residues. The V gene's germline CDR1 is SGHDN and CDR2 FVKESK. Trimming took 6 bases from V and 2 from J; bases not matched to a gene: 6. CDR3 coding DNA: TGTGCCAGCAGTAAAGGCAGGGGGCCCTACGAGCAGTACTTC. It specifies CASSKGRGPYEQYF.

The genes are TRBV21-1 and TRBJ2-3; the DNA was not compared with TRBD1, the D call given in the table. TRBV21-1 is given as a pseudogene. This CDR3 spans 16 amino acids. CDR3 sequence: CASSKGGTGGTDTQYF. The CDR3 DNA reads as TGTGCCAGCAGCAAAGGGGGGACAGGGGGCACAGATACGCAGTATTTT.

The chain employs TRBV5-1 and TRBJ2-3; D might be TRBD2 (6 bases). The CDR3 is 16 amino acids. Trimming left V 0 bases short and J 2 bases short, with 13 bases between. CDR1 and CDR2 from the germline V gene are SGHRS and YFSETQ. Written as DNA, the CDR3 is TGCGCCAGCAGCTTGGTAGGCGGGGAGTTCACAGATACGCAGTATTTT. It codes for CASSLVGGEFTDTQYF.

The chain uses TRBV4-1 and TRBJ1-2; 7 bases fit TRBD1. From germline, CDR1 is MGHRA and CDR2 YSYEKL. V lost 1 base, J lost 5 bases, and 7 bases stayed unmatched. This CDR3 spans 15 amino acids. The CDR3: CASSQVDRALYGYTF. The CDR3 DNA reads TGCGCCAGCAGCCAAGTTGACAGGGCCTTATATGGCTACACCTTC.

In its sample, this clone was seen once. The chain has TRBV15 and TRBJ1-5; no firm D call. Trimming cost V 0 bases and J 7 bases, with 4 bases left between them. The germline V gene has CDR1 LNHNV and CDR2 YYDKDF (reference sequence). CDR3 length: 12 amino acids. CDR3 amino acids: CATSRERQPQHF. CDR3 in DNA: TGTGCCACCAGCAGAGAGAGGCAGCCCCAGCATTTT.

The chain carries TRBV5-6 and TRBJ1-1; D gene unclear. Germline V gene sequence: CDR1 SGHDT, CDR2 YYEEEE. Trimming took off 4 bases at V and 8 bases at J, with 15 bases between the two ends. CDR3 size: 13 residues. CDR3 sequence: CASSRRAILEAFF. The CDR3 DNA follows: TGTGCCAGCAGCCGGAGAGCTATTCTCGAAGCTTTCTTT.

The chain combines TRBV6-5 with TRBJ2-3, with 7 bases identical to TRBD2. With 6 bases clipped from V and 7 bases from J, the junction kept 13 bases outside the gene matches. The germline V gene encodes CDR1 MNHEY and CDR2 SVGAGI. The CDR3 runs 15 residues. The CDR3 protein is CASSHLARGGNTQYF. The CDR3 coding sequence is TGTGCCAGCAGCCATTTGGCGAGGGGAGGGAATACGCAGTATTTT.

This clone was counted only a few times. V usage is TRBV5-1 and J usage is TRBJ2-7; D perhaps matches TRBD2 (6 bases). CDR1 and CDR2 from the germline V gene are SGHRS and YFSETQ. Between the trimmed V and J ends, which lost 5 bases and 2 bases, there was a span of 17 bases. The CDR3 totals 15 residues. This chain's CDR3 is CASSRLAGNPYEQYF. CDR3 nucleotide sequence: TGCGCCAGCAGTCGTCTGGCGGGAAACCCCTACGAGCAGTACTTC.

CDR3 in amino acids: CASSVTSNPYEQYF. DNA of the CDR3: TGTGCCAGCAGCGTAACTAGTAACCCCTACGAGCAGTACTTC. The rearrangement uses TRBV9 and TRBJ2-7; D is perhaps TRBD2 (5 bases). The germline V and J ends were trimmed by 1 base and 2 bases, with 10 bases remaining between them. The CDR3 has 14 residues. The V gene's germline CDR1 is SGDLS and CDR2 YYNGEE.

This clone was detected once. V gene TRBV30 combines with J gene TRBJ1-1; TRBD1 aligns across 7 bases. The V gene's germline CDR1 is GTSNPN and CDR2 SVGIG (reference sequence). The CDR3 is 10 amino acids. Trimming took 5 bases from V and 8 from J; bases not matched to a gene: 2. The CDR3 here is CAWGTVEAFF. CDR3 bases: TGTGCCTGGGGGACAGTCGAAGCTTTCTTT.

The chain joins TRBV10-1 to TRBJ1-1, with 8 nucleotides matching TRBD1. Germline V gene lookup returns CDR1 WNHNN and CDR2 SYGVQD (reference sequence). This CDR3 spans 11 amino acids. V lost 6 bases to trimming and J lost 10 bases; unmatched junction nucleotides: 4. For the CDR3, the DNA is TGCGCCAGCAGCCCCGGGACAGGAGCTTTCTTT. It yields the protein CASSPGTGAFF.

The CDR3: CASSPRTANTGELFF. CDR3 coding DNA: TGTGCCAGCAGCCCCCGGACAGCGAACACCGGGGAGCTGTTTTTT. The chain links TRBV11-3 to TRBJ2-2, with a weak D call TRBD1 (6 bases). This CDR3 has 15 amino acids. V shed 5 bases and J shed 0 bases, with 10 bases lying between them. Germline V gene data show CDR1 as SGHNT and CDR2 as YENEEA.

The chain links TRBV30 to TRBJ1-3; D unclear. The V and J ends lost 6 bases and 0 bases respectively, with 15 bases between them. From germline, CDR1 is GTSNPN and CDR2 SVGIG (reference sequence). The CDR3 consists of 15 residues. CDR3 residues: CACHLPRYSGNTIYF. DNA of the CDR3: TGTGCCTGCCATCTCCCCAGGTACTCTGGAAACACCATATATTTT.

The chain recombines TRBV6-5 with TRBJ2-1; 7 nucleotides align to TRBD1. Germline CDR1 and CDR2: MNHEY and SVGAGI. CDR3 length: 15 amino acids. The junction had 2 bases not matched to a gene; V was cut back by 2 bases and J by 1 base. The CDR3 DNA is TGTGCCAGCAGTTACACGGGACAGTCCTACAATGAGCAGTTCTTC. This sequence encodes CASSYTGQSYNEQFF.

The chain is built from TRBV5-6 and TRBJ1-4; TRBD1 matches at 8 bases. V lost 4 bases and J lost 7; bases outside the gene matches: 9. This CDR3 comprises 15 residues. Germline CDR1 is SGHDT and CDR2 is YYEEEE. In nucleotides, the CDR3 is TGTGCCAGCAGCGCGTCGGACAGGGATCCTGAAAAACTGTTTTTT. Translating gives CASSASDRDPEKLFF.

This sequence joins TRBV27 and TRBJ1-2, with D possibly being TRBD1 (6 bases). V was trimmed by 0 bases and J by 4 bases, leaving 15 bases between them. Germline values: CDR1 MNHEY, CDR2 SMNVEV (reference sequence). This CDR3 is built from 16 residues. The CDR3, as DNA: TGTGCCAGCAGTTTATCGATGGCAGGGGCAGGCTATGGCTACACCTTC. Its protein is CASSLSMAGAGYGYTF.

The chain uses TRBV5-6 and TRBJ1-1, with TRBD1 identical over 11 bases. Germline V CDR1 and CDR2: SGHDT, YYEEEE. CDR3 size: 16 residues. V shed 3 bases and J 4 bases; nucleotides not matched to a gene: 8. CDR3: CASSWTGGIGPTEAFF. The DNA for the CDR3 is TGTGCCAGCAGCTGGACAGGGGGCATAGGGCCCACTGAAGCTTTCTTT.

The chain combines TRBV18 with TRBJ1-2; a possible D gene is TRBD1 (5 bases). With 2 bases removed from V and 7 bases from J, the gap between germline ends came to 17 bases. Germline V gene data show CDR1 as KGHSH and CDR2 as LQKENI. This CDR3 comprises 15 residues. The CDR3 bases are TGTGCCAGCTCACCATTTTCTTCAGGGTTCGCTGGCTACACCTTC. It translates to CASSPFSSGFAGYTF.

The chain is built from TRBV5-1 and TRBJ1-2, with no clear D. The CDR3 is 15 residues long. Germline V gives CDR1 SGHRS, CDR2 YFSETQ. V dropped 0 bases and J dropped 3 bases, with 12 bases sitting between them. The chain's CDR3 is CASSLDEGDHYGYTF. CDR3 nucleotides: TGCGCCAGCAGCTTGGACGAGGGCGACCACTATGGCTACACCTTC.

This chain connects TRBV28 to TRBJ1-4; weak D call: TRBD1 (6 bases). The CDR3 length is 10 residues. Trimming left V 6 bases short and J 17 bases short, with 13 bases between. Germline V CDR1 and CDR2: MDHEN, SYDVKM. This CDR3 is CASRGGGLFF. In nucleotides, the CDR3 is TGTGCCAGCAGAGGGGGGGGGCTTTTTTTT.

This sequence joins TRBV4-2 and TRBJ1-4, with unresolved D. Trimming pared 0 bases from V and 8 bases from J, leaving 10 bases between. The CDR3 length is 14 residues. Germline CDR1 LGHNA, CDR2 YNFKEQ. Written as DNA, the CDR3 is TGTGCCAGCAGCCAAGAGGTCTCCAGGGAAAAACTGTTTTTT. Translation gives CASSQEVSREKLFF.